The present T cell receptor (beta chain) was sequenced within a study of human T cells and chemical hapten exposure. Via MiXCR, TCRdb re-called the RACE reads, giving one row per CDR3 protein. The sample shows around 75,000 distinct CDR3 sequences, about 12% of them seen only once. Germline V gives CDR1 MGHRA, CDR2 YSYEKL. CDR3 length: 16 residues. V lost 0 bases to trimming and J lost 7 bases, with 17 bases between them. Described time point: patch test 1, 2 weeks after DPC sensitization. The treatment is: therapeutic diphenylcyclopropenone sensitization with weekly scalp DPC. At least ten counts were recorded for this clonotype.

The source was whole blood, collected in connection with sensitization to the hapten diphenylcyclopropenone (DPC). The sequence was obtained from a woman in her sixties or seventies with alopecia areata. Some clones in this sample may be carry-over from other donors' samples. The J gene is TRBJ2-3, the V gene TRBV4-1; tentatively, D is TRBD2 (6 bases). CDR3 in amino acids: CASSQDYRGSLNTQYF. The CDR3 DNA reads as TGCGCCAGCAGCCAAGATTACCGGGGGAGCCTAAATACGCAGTATTTT.